Described below is a single T cell receptor beta chain sequence and its context. Sequenced by immunoSEQ multiplex PCR; TCRdb stores in-frame clones only, minus some. This table holds 150,000 to 200,000 clones, around 79% found once. The data originate from a study of blood T cell repertoires in COVID-19. The clonotype comes from a woman aged 70-85 years with acute or convalescent COVID-19. The sequenced sample was peripheral blood.

CDR3 loop: CASSLNFPGQGSRETQYF. The CDR3 DNA follows: TGTGCCAGCAGCTTGAACTTTCCGGGACAGGGATCCAGGGAGACCCAGTACTTC. The V gene is TRBV5-8, the J gene TRBJ2-5; 9 bases fit TRBD1. Trimming took 1 base from V and 5 from J; bases not matched to a gene: 15. The CDR3 spans 18 residues. Germline values: CDR1 SGHTS, CDR2 YDEGEE.